This T cell receptor beta chain stems from a study of T-cell reconstitution after alpha-beta-depleted transplantation in children. This clonotype turned up a few times. Its antigen remains unknown. Whole-study findings and limits: T-cell counts and diversity at one year post-transplant came mainly from newly produced T cells. Roughly two months post-transplant, alpha-beta T cells reportedly originated from several hundred graft clones that had expanded.

The CDR3 contains 14 residues. V was cut by 3 bases and J by 2 bases, with 10 bases left in between. CDR1 and CDR2 from the germline V gene are MDHEN and SYDVKM. A library of TCRbeta sequences, prepared with unique molecular identifiers, was generated. TCRdb called the PCR reads again in MiXCR, with one record for every CDR3 protein. The sample comprises hundreds of thousands of distinct CDR3 sequences, 15% to 20% of which are singletons, and approximately 5% rests with the top ten. The sequence came from a male patient younger than 18 who had a stem cell transplant for acute lymphoblastic leukemia, so the T cells may come from the graft donor. Source: PBMCs, mostly from graft donor cells, taken 360 days after TCRalphabeta/CD19-depleted stem cell transplant. V and J are TRBV28 and TRBJ2-5; D is unclear. The CDR3 reads CASSFRRPQETQYF. CDR3 bases: TGTGCCAGCAGTTTTCGCAGGCCACAAGAGACCCAGTACTTC.